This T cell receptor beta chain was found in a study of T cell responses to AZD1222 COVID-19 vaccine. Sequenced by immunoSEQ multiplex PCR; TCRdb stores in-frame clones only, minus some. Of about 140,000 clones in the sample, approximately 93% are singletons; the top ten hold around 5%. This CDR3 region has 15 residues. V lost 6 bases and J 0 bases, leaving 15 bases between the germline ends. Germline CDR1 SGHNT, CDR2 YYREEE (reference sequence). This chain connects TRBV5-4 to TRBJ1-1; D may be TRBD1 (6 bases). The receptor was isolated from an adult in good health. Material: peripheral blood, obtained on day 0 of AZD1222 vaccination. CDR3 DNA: TGTGCCAGCAATGCGAGAGGACAGATGAACACTGAAGCTTTCTTT. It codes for CASNARGQMNTEAFF.